This T cell receptor (beta chain) was sequenced for a study of blood T cell repertoires in COVID-19. Study in general: COVID-19 samples from acute and convalescent phases originated in the United States, Italy and Spain. From T cells, B-cell-depleted T cells, or PBMCs came the material, which was cDNA or gDNA.

Under the authors' procedure: By means of reference gene primer amplification, nucleated cell counts were estimated. The data were produced by immunoSEQ multiplex PCR, yet TCRdb's version contains in-frame clones alone and is incomplete. That table supplies the V and J calls and clone size; D and trimming were determined from the DNA. The sample includes 130,000 to 150,000 clones, 70% to 90% seen only once; the top ten take approximately 13%. The germline CDR1 and CDR2 sequences are LNHNV and YYDKDF (reference sequence). V was pared by 5 bases and J by 5 bases, with 4 bases of the junction left unmatched. CDR3 length: 14 amino acids.

The clonotype comes from a man between 60 and 75 years old with active or convalescent COVID-19. The chain is built from TRBV15 and TRBJ2-2; TRBD1 aligns across 8 bases. Sample: peripheral blood. CDR3 bases: TGTGCCACCAGCTCCGGACAGGGAACCGGGGAGCTGTTTTTT. This gives the protein CATSSGQGTGELFF.